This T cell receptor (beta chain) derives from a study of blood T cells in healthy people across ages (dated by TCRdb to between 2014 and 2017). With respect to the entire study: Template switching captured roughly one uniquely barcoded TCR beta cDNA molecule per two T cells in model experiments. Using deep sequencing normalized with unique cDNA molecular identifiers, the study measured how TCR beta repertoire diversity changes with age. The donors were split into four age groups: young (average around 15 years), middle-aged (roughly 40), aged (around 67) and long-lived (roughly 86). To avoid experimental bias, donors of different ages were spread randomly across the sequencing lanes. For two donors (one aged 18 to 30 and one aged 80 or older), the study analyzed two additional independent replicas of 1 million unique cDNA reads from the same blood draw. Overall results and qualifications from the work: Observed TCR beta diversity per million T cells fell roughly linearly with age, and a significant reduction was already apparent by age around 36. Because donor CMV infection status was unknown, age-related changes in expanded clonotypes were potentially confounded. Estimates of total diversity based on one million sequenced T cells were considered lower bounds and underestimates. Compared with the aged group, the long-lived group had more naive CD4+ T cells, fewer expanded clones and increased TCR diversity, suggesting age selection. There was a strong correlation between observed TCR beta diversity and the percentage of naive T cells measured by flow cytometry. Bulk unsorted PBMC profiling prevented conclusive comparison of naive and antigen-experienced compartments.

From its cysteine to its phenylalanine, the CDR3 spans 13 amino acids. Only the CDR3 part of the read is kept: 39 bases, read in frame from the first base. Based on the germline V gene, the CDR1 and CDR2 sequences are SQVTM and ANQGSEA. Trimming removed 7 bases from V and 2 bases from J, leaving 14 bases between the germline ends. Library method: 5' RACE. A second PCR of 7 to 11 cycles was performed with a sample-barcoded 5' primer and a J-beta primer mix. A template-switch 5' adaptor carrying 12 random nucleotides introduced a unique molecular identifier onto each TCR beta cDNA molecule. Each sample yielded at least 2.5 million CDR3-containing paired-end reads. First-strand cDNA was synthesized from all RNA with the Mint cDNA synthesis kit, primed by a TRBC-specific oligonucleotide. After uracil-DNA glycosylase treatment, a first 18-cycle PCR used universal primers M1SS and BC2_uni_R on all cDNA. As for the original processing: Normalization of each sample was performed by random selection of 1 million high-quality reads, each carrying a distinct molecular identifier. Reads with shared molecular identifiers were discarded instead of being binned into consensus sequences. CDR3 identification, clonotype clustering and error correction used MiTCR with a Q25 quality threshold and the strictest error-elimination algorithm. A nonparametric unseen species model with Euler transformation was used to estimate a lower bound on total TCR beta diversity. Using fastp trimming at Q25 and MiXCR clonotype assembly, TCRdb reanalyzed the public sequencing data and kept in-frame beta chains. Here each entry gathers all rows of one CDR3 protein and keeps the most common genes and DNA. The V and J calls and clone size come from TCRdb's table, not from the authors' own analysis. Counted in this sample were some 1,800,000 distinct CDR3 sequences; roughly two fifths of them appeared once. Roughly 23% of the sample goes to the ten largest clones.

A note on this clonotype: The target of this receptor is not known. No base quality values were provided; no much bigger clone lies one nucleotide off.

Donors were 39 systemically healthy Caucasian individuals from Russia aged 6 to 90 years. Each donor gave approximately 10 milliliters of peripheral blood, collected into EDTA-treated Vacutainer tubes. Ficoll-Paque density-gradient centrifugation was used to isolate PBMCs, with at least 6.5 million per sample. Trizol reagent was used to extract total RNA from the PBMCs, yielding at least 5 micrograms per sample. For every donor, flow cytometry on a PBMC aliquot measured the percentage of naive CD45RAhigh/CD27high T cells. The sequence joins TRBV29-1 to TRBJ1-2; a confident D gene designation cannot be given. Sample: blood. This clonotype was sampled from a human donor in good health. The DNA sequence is TGCAGCGGGAAGCTGGGAGGGAACTATGGCTACACCTTC. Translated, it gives CSGKLGGNYGYTF.